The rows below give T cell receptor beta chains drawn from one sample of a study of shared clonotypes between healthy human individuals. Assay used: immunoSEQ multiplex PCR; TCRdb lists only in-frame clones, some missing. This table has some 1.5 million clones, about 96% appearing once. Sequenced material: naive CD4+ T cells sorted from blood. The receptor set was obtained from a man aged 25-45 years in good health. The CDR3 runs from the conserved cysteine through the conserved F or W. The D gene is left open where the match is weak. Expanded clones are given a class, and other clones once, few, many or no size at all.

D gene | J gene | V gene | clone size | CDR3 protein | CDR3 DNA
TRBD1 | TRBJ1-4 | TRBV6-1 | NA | CASSEPGQGDEKLFF | TGTGCCAGCAGTGAACCGGGACAGGGAGACGAAAAACTGTTTTTT
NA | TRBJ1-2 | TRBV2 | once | CASSDRHYGYTF | TGTGCCAGCAGTGACAGGCACTATGGCTACACCTTC
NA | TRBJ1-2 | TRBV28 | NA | CASSLGDYGYTF | TGTGCCAGCAGTTTAGGAGACTATGGCTACACCTTC
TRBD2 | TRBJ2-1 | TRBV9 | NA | CASSVEASGNASSYNEQFF | TGTGCCAGCAGCGTAGAAGCCAGCGGGAACGCGTCCTCCTACAATGAGCAGTTCTTC
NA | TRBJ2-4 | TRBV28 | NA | CASSPSGGGRSGNIQYF | TGTGCCAGCAGTCCCTCCGGTGGGGGGCGGTCGGGAAACATTCAGTACTTC
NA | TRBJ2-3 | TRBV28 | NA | CASSFPPGPVKDTQYF | TGTGCCAGCAGTTTCCCCCCGGGCCCCGTGAAAGATACGCAGTATTTT
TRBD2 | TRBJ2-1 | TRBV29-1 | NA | CSAGAASGSDSYNEQFF | TGCAGCGCCGGGGCGGCTAGCGGGAGCGACTCCTACAATGAGCAGTTCTTC
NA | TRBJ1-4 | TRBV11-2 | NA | CASSAYREANEKLFF | TGTGCCAGCAGCGCCTACAGGGAGGCTAATGAAAAACTGTTTTTT
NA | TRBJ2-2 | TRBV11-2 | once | CASSSWRLNTGELFF | TGTGCCAGCAGCTCTTGGAGGCTAAACACCGGGGAGCTGTTTTTT
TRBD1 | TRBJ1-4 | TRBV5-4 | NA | CASSSPTGEKLFF | TGTGCCAGCAGCTCCCCGACAGGGGAAAAACTGTTTTTT
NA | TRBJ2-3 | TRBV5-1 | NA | CASSLVGGEWDTQYF | TGCGCCAGCAGCTTGGTCGGGGGAGAATGGGATACGCAGTATTTT
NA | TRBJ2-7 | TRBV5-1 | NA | CASSFRDGSSYEQYF | TGCGCCAGCAGCTTCCGGGACGGAAGCTCCTACGAGCAGTACTTC
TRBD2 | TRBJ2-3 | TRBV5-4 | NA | CASSRLAGGPSTDTQYF | TGTGCCAGCAGCCGACTAGCGGGCGGTCCTAGCACAGATACGCAGTATTTT
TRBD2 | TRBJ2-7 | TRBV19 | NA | CASSPQPLKAGAGSYEQYF | TGTGCCAGTAGTCCTCAGCCCCTCAAAGCGGGAGCGGGCTCCTACGAGCAGTACTTC
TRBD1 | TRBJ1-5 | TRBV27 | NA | CASSGRGRLQPQHF | TGTGCCAGCAGTGGCAGGGGGCGCCTTCAGCCCCAGCATTTT
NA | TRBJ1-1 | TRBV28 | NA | CASSQDSNTEAFF | TGTGCCAGCAGCCAGGACAGTAACACTGAAGCTTTCTTT
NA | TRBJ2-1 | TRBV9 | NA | CASSVATGYNEQFF | TGTGCCAGCAGCGTAGCTACAGGGTACAATGAGCAGTTCTTC
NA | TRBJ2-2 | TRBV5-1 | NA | CASSPQANTGELFF | TGCGCCAGCAGCCCCCAGGCGAACACCGGGGAGCTGTTTTTT
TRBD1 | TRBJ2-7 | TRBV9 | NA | CASPRGGRSYEQYF | TGTGCCAGCCCAAGAGGGGGCAGGTCCTACGAGCAGTACTTC
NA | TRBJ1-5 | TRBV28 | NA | CASSLLDRVSNQPQHF | TGTGCCAGCAGTTTACTGGACCGAGTATCCAATCAGCCCCAGCATTTT
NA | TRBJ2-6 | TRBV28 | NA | CASSGPQDSTGANVLTF | TGTGCCAGCAGTGGACCGCAGGATAGCACTGGGGCCAACGTCCTGACTTTC
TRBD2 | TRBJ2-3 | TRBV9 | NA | CASNLAGGRSTDTQYF | TGTGCCAGCAACTTAGCGGGAGGTCGTAGCACAGATACGCAGTATTTT
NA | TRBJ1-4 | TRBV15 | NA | CATSRVGEKLFF | TGTGCCACCAGCAGAGTCGGCGAAAAACTGTTTTTT
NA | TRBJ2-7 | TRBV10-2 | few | CASSDLRGNEQYF | TGCGCCAGCAGTGACCTCCGGGGCAACGAGCAGTACTTC
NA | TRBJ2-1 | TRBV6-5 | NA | CASSYSSGNEQFF | TGTGCCAGCAGTTACTCTTCGGGGAATGAGCAGTTCTTC
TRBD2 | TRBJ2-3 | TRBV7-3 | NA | CASSLGGRPLVSTDTQYF | TGTGCCAGCAGCTTAGGCGGGAGACCACTCGTTAGCACAGATACGCAGTATTTT
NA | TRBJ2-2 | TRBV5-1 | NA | CASSLGGQTSGELFF | TGCGCCAGCAGCTTGGGTGGACAGACTTCCGGGGAGCTGTTTTTT
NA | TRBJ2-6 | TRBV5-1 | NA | CASSSNIQGFSGANVLTF | TGCGCCAGCAGCTCCAATATACAGGGCTTCTCTGGGGCCAACGTCCTGACTTTC
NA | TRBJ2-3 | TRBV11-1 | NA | CASSYVTGSSTDTQYF | TGTGCCAGCAGCTATGTCACAGGGAGCAGCACAGATACGCAGTATTTT
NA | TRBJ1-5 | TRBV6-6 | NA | CASSYDSGNQPQHF | TGTGCCAGCAGTTACGATTCAGGGAATCAGCCCCAGCATTTT
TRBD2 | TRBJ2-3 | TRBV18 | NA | CASSPLAGGPTDTQYF | TGTGCCAGCTCACCACTAGCGGGAGGGCCAACAGATACGCAGTATTTT
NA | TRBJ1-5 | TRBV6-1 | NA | CASSESFGQKIRYSNQPQHF | TGTGCCAGCAGTGAATCTTTCGGACAGAAAATTCGATATAGCAATCAGCCCCAGCATTTT
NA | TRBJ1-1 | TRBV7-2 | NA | CASSFGGGTEAFF | TGTGCCAGCAGCTTCGGGGGAGGCACTGAAGCTTTCTTT
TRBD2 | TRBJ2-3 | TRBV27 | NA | CASSAGGPDTQYF | TGTGCCAGCAGTGCGGGAGGCCCAGATACGCAGTATTTT
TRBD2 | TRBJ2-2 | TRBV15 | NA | CATSRDWLAGVGELFF | TGTGCCACCAGCAGAGATTGGCTAGCGGGAGTCGGGGAGCTGTTTTTT
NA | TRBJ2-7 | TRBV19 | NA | CASSIGDTYEQYF | TGTGCCAGTAGTATCGGGGACACCTACGAGCAGTACTTC
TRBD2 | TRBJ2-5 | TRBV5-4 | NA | CASSLEPSGETQYF | TGTGCCAGCAGCTTGGAGCCTAGCGGGGAGACCCAGTACTTC
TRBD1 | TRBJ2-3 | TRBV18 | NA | CASSPTGQGVLDTQYF | TGTGCCAGCTCACCGACGGGGCAGGGGGTTTTGGATACGCAGTATTTT
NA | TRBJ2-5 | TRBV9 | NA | CASSVEQGETQYF | TGTGCCAGCAGCGTAGAGCAGGGAGAGACCCAGTACTTC
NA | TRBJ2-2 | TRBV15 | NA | CATSVRGATGELFF | TGTGCCACCAGCGTCCGGGGGGCCACCGGGGAGCTGTTTTTT
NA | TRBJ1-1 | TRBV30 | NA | CAWSPEWGSDTEAFF | TGTGCCTGGAGCCCGGAGTGGGGTTCCGACACTGAAGCTTTCTTT
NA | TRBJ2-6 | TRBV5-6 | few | CASTRTVLSGANVLTF | TGTGCCAGCACCCGGACAGTTCTCTCTGGGGCCAACGTCCTGACTTTC
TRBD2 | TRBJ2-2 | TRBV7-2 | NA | CASSQTYAGLAGVTGELFF | TGTGCCAGCAGCCAGACGTACGCGGGACTAGCGGGAGTAACCGGGGAGCTGTTTTTT
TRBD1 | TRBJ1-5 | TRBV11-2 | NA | CASSLGRQGNQPQHF | TGTGCCAGCAGCTTGGGTCGACAGGGGAATCAGCCCCAGCATTTT
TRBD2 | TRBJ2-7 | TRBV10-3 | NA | CAISESRTSAYEQYF | TGTGCCATCAGTGAGTCCAGGACTAGCGCCTACGAGCAGTACTTC
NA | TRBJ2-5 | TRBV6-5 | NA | CASSYSVLKETQYF | TGTGCCAGCAGTTATTCAGTCTTGAAAGAGACCCAGTACTTC
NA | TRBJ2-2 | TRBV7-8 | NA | CASSFGLLSPGELFF | TGTGCCAGCAGCTTCGGGTTGCTTTCGCCCGGGGAGCTGTTTTTT
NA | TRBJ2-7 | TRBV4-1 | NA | CASGDISYEQYF | TGCGCCAGCGGAGACATCTCCTACGAGCAGTACTTC
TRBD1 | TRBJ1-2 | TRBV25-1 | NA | CASRQTGGYGYTF | TGTGCCAGCCGACAGACAGGGGGTTATGGCTACACCTTC
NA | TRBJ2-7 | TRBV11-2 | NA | CASSLGNAGTNEQYF | TGTGCCAGCAGCTTAGGGAATGCAGGGACCAACGAGCAGTACTTC
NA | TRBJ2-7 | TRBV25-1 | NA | CASGVYGQYF | TGTGCCAGCGGTGTCTACGGGCAGTACTTC
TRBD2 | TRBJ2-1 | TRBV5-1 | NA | CASSSAGEQFF | TGCGCCAGCAGCTCAGCGGGGGAGCAGTTCTTC
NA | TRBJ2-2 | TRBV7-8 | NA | CASSSVLGITGELFF | TGTGCCAGCAGCTCGGTACTAGGCATCACCGGGGAGCTGTTTTTT
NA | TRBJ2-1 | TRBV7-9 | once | CASSLGRGTYNEQFF | TGTGCCAGCAGCCTGGGAAGAGGGACCTACAATGAGCAGTTCTTC
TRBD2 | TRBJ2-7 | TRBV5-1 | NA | CASSINPGLDYEQYF | TGCGCCAGCAGCATTAACCCGGGACTAGACTACGAGCAGTACTTC
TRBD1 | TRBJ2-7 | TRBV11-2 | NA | CASSLKQLTGGRTYEQYF | TGTGCCAGCAGCCTTAAACAATTGACAGGGGGCCGAACCTACGAGCAGTACTTC